This entry lists 30 T cell receptor beta chains sequenced from one sample in a study of T cells in tumors after PD-1 blockade. Sequenced by immunoSEQ multiplex PCR; TCRdb stores in-frame clones only, minus some. The table records some 66,000 clones, roughly 70% of them present only once. Material: PBMCs, obtained after anti-PD-1 treatment. The source of these receptors is a human donor with basal cell carcinoma.

The V and J genes are TRBV11-3 and TRBJ2-1; TRBD2 matches at 11 bases. V shed 5 bases, J shed 2 bases, and the junction held 14 bases outside the gene matches. This CDR3 has 19 amino acids. Germline lookup yields CDR1 SGHNT and CDR2 YENEEA. The CDR3 region is CASSRLTSGAPSTYNEQFF. CDR3 in DNA: TGTGCCAGCAGCCGCCTGACTAGCGGGGCCCCTAGTACCTACAATGAGCAGTTCTTC.

The V and J genes are TRBV7-8 and TRBJ1-3, with TRBD1 as a possible D gene (5 bases). This CDR3 has 20 residues. The V and J ends lost 1 base and 0 bases respectively, with 22 bases between them. Per germline, CDR1 SGHVS and CDR2 FQNEAQ. CDR3 sequence (DNA): TGTGCCAGCAGCTTAGGATTCTTTGGGGGAACGACAAACTCTGGAAACACCATATATTTT. This translates into CASSLGFFGGTTNSGNTIYF.

The chain couples TRBV7-8 to TRBJ1-4, with D possibly TRBD1 on 5 matching bases. This CDR3 has 14 amino acids. V was trimmed by 5 bases and J by 10 bases, leaving 17 bases between them. CDR1 and CDR2 from the germline V gene are SGHVS and FQNEAQ. CDR3 DNA: TGTGCCAGCAGCCCCGGGACTCCGCTCGGAAAACTGTTTTTT. Its protein is CASSPGTPLGKLFF.

The V and J genes are TRBV30 and TRBJ2-1, with 12 bases matching TRBD2. The CDR3 extends over 14 amino acids. CDR1 is GTSNPN, CDR2 SVGIG, per germline (reference sequence). V lost 2 bases and J lost 4; bases outside the gene matches: 0. The CDR3 region has the DNA TGTGCCTGGAGTCTAGCGGGGGGGTACAATGAGCAGTTCTTC. Its protein is CAWSLAGGYNEQFF. Full variable domain (rest looked up from reference TRBV30 and TRBJ2-1): SQTIHQWPATLVQPVGSPLSLECTVEGTSNPNLYWYRQAAGRGLQLLFYSVGIGQISSEVPQNLSASRPQDRQFILSSKKLLLSDSGFYLCAWSLAGGYNEQFFGPGTRLTVL.

There are a few counts of this clone. The chain combines TRBV6-2 or TRBV6-3 with TRBJ1-4; D ambiguous. Germline V gene data show CDR1 as MNHEY and CDR2 as SVGEGT. The CDR3 extends over 16 amino acids. Deletions cut 5 bases from V and 5 bases from J, with 18 bases between. The CDR3: CASSKSPEVRNEKLFF. DNA for the CDR3: TGTGCCAGCAGTAAATCCCCGGAAGTGCGAAATGAAAAACTGTTTTTT.

The gene calls are TRBV5-6 and TRBJ2-2, with TRBD2 matching over 8 bases. Germline lookup yields CDR1 SGHDT and CDR2 YYEEEE. This CDR3 comprises 17 residues. Trimming cost V 2 bases and J 0 bases; bases outside gene matches: 6. Here the CDR3 DNA reads TGTGCCAGCAGCTTAAACCTAGCGGGTTCGAACACCGGGGAGCTGTTTTTT. It specifies CASSLNLAGSNTGELFF. The variable domain in full, with the rest retrieved from reference TRBV5-6 and TRBJ2-2, is DAGVTQSPTHLIKTRGQQVTLRCSPKSGHDTVSWYQQALGQGPQFIFQYYEEEERQRGNFPDRFSGHQFPNYSSELNVNALLLGDSALYLCASSLNLAGSNTGELFFGEGSRLTVL.

V usage is TRBV3-1 (or the pseudogene TRBV3-2) and J usage is TRBJ1-3; a weak D match, TRBD1 (5 bases). Trimming took 0 bases from V and 2 from J, leaving 11 bases between them. There are 16 residues in the CDR3. Germline assignment: CDR1 LGHDT and CDR2 YNNKEL (reference sequence). The CDR3 is CASSQDLGGTGNTIYF. In nucleotides, the CDR3 is TGTGCCAGCAGCCAAGATTTGGGGGGGACTGGAAACACCATATATTTT.

The chain is built from TRBV21-1 and TRBJ2-7; TRBD1 was called by the table and not checked on the DNA. TRBV21-1 has pseudogene status. The length of the CDR3 is 14 residues. The DNA of the CDR3 is TGTGCCAGCAGGCCGGGACAGGGGTTATGTGAGCAGTACTTC. Encoded protein: CASRPGQGLCEQYF.

J is TRBJ2-2 and V is TRBV19, with 7 bases that match TRBD1. CDR3 length: 16 amino acids. Germline V CDR1 and CDR2: LNHDA, SQIVND (reference sequence). J gave up 2 bases and V 3 bases, and 6 bases lay outside the gene matches. The DNA for the CDR3 is TGTGCCAGTAGTATCAGGTCAGGGGGAAACACCGGGGAGCTGTTTTTT. Amino acids: CASSIRSGGNTGELFF.

CDR3 loop: CSVGVGTGANVLTF. CDR3 nucleotide sequence: TGCAGCGTTGGCGTGGGCACTGGGGCCAACGTCCTGACTTTC. V and J are TRBV29-1 and TRBJ2-6; the D is unclear. This CDR3 comprises 14 residues. Germline lookup yields CDR1 SQVTM and CDR2 ANQGSEA. Trimming took off 4 bases at V and 2 bases at J, with 9 bases between the two ends.

This clone has a handful of counts. The chain uses TRBV4-1 and TRBJ2-1, with D uncertain. CDR1 MGHRA and CDR2 YSYEKL come from the germline V gene. The CDR3 runs 12 residues. V dropped 1 base and J dropped 9 bases, with 7 bases sitting between them. CDR3 loop: CASSQGGVEQFF. CDR3 coding DNA: TGCGCCAGCAGCCAAGGAGGAGTTGAGCAGTTCTTC.

This clone was picked up a small number of times. This chain uses TRBV2 with TRBJ2-7; D tentatively fits TRBD1 or TRBD2 (5 bases each). V lost 9 bases and J 2 bases, leaving 14 bases between the germline ends. Germline loops: CDR1 SNHLY, CDR2 FYNNEI. The CDR3 runs to 13 residues. The CDR3 DNA reads as TGTGCCAGATCCGGGACGACAACCTACGAGCAGTACTTC. Translating it yields CARSGTTTYEQYF.

The chain is built from TRBV6-5 and TRBJ1-2; D unresolved. V was trimmed by 6 bases and J by 6 bases, leaving 11 bases between them. The CDR3 contains 12 residues. Germline CDR1 MNHEY, CDR2 SVGAGI. CDR3 DNA: TGTGCCAGCAGGGCCGATAGTGATGGCTACACCTTC. It yields the protein CASRADSDGYTF.

The chain has TRBV1 and TRBJ1-5. TRBV1 has pseudogene status. There are 15 residues in the CDR3. DNA for the CDR3: TGCACCAGCAGCCGGGCGCAGGGAGAGGATCAGCCCCAGCATTTT. Protein product: CTSSRAQGEDQPQHF.

The chain joins TRBV16 to TRBJ1-5, with a weak D call TRBD1 (5 bases). V was trimmed by 4 bases and J by 0 bases, leaving 10 bases between them. The CDR3 totals 15 residues. The germline CDR1 and CDR2 sequences are KGHSY and FQNENV. CDR3 amino acids: CASSPTEYSNQPQHF. Written as DNA, the CDR3 is TGTGCCAGCAGCCCGACAGAGTATAGCAATCAGCCCCAGCATTTT.

V usage is TRBV11-2 and J usage is TRBJ2-1, with 10 bases aligning to TRBD2. CDR1 SGHAT and CDR2 FQNNGV come from the germline V gene. The V and J ends lost 4 bases and 10 bases, in that order; junction bases with no gene match: 19. The CDR3 runs to 18 residues. CDR3 sequence (DNA): TGTGCCAGCAGCTCCCAACCGGGTGGGCTAGCGGGGGCATGGGAGCAGTTCTTC. Encoded protein: CASSSQPGGLAGAWEQFF.

In this sample, this clone turned up a few times. V is TRBV19 and J is TRBJ2-5, with TRBD1 matching over 8 bases. The CDR3 sequence is 15 residues long. V gave up 1 base and J gave up 5 bases; unmatched junction bases: 6. Germline V gives CDR1 LNHDA, CDR2 SQIVND (reference sequence). The CDR3 DNA is TGTGCCAGTAGTATAGGGACAGGGAAGTCCGAGACCCAGTACTTC. This gives the protein CASSIGTGKSETQYF.

This clone was counted a few times. V usage is TRBV6-5 and J usage is TRBJ1-2, with a weak D call TRBD1 (6 bases). Germline V gene sequence: CDR1 MNHEY, CDR2 SVGAGI. Trimming removed 6 bases from V and 8 bases from J, with 16 bases in between. There are 13 residues in the CDR3. CDR3 DNA sequence: TGTGCCAGCAGCTCGGGGGGCGGACGAGGCTACACCTTC. Protein sequence: CASSSGGGRGYTF.

This chain joins TRBV5-6 and TRBJ1-5, with TRBD1 identical over 7 bases. J gave up 1 base and V 6 bases, and 10 bases lay outside the gene matches. Per germline, CDR1 SGHDT and CDR2 YYEEEE. The CDR3 length is 16 residues. As DNA, the CDR3 is TGTGCCAGCACACTGACAGGGTCAAAGAGCAATCAGCCCCAGCATTTT. Translating gives CASTLTGSKSNQPQHF.

This clone appeared a few times. The V and J genes are TRBV30 and TRBJ1-1, with D maybe TRBD1 (6 bases). V lost 1 base and J lost 3, with 9 bases in between. From germline, CDR1 is GTSNPN and CDR2 SVGIG (reference sequence). This CDR3 comprises 13 residues. CDR3 nucleotide sequence: TGTGCCTGGAGTGACAACAGGGACACTGAAGCTTTCTTT. Translation gives CAWSDNRDTEAFF.

This clone was seen only a few times. The chain uses TRBV7-2 and TRBJ2-4; D ambiguous. V lost 5 bases, J lost 0 bases, and 14 bases lay in between. CDR1 and CDR2 from the germline V gene are SGHTA and FQGNSA. The CDR3 length is 16 residues. Here the CDR3 reads CASSPRSNQAKNIQYF. The CDR3 nucleotides read TGTGCCAGCAGCCCCCGGAGTAACCAAGCCAAAAACATTCAGTACTTC. The full variable domain, with the rest looked up from reference TRBV7-2 and TRBJ2-4, is GAGVSQSPSNKVTEKGKDVELRCDPISGHTALYWYRQSLGQGLEFLIYFQGNSAPDKSGLPSDRFSAERTGGSVSTLTIQRTQQEDSAVYLCASSPRSNQAKNIQYFGAGTRLSVL.

This clone was observed a handful of times. The chain recombines TRBV6-1 with TRBJ2-1, with D possibly TRBD1 on 6 matching bases. This CDR3 has 12 residues. The ends were cut back, 3 bases at V and 7 bases at J, with 7 bases in the middle. The germline gives CDR1 MNHNS, CDR2 SASEGT. The CDR3 DNA sequence: TGTGCCAGCAGTGAGCAGGGGAATGAGCAGTTCTTC. Translated: CASSEQGNEQFF.

The sample holds one count of this clone. Here the CDR3 DNA reads TGTGCCAGCAGTGAAGCGCTAGCGGGGGGGCAGGTTACGCAGTATTTT. This encodes CASSEALAGGQVTQYF. The J gene is TRBJ2-3, the V gene TRBV2; 12 bases are shared with TRBD2. This CDR3 spans 16 amino acids. Germline V gives CDR1 SNHLY, CDR2 FYNNEI. Trimming at V came to 0 bases and at J to 8 bases, leaving 6 bases not matched to a gene.

This clone was counted only a few times. The chain couples TRBV10-1 to TRBJ1-1; D gene uncertain. Germline CDR1 is WNHNN and CDR2 is SYGVQD (reference sequence). The V end lost 6 bases, the J end lost 5 bases, and 16 bases lay between the germline ends. The CDR3 is made up of 14 amino acids. The CDR3 DNA reads as TGCGCCAGCAGGTCGGGCCAGCGGCAAACTGAAGCTTTCTTT. As protein: CASRSGQRQTEAFF.

V and J are TRBV2 and TRBJ2-3, with 8 bases matching TRBD1. V gave up 2 bases and J gave up 5 bases; unmatched junction bases: 6. The CDR3 runs 15 residues. In germline, CDR1 is SNHLY, CDR2 FYNNEI. The CDR3 DNA reads TGTGCCAGCAGTGAAAGTACAGGGGGAGTAGATACGCAGTATTTT. Protein: CASSESTGGVDTQYF.

This clone came up once. The chain combines TRBV28 with TRBJ2-5, with 7 positions matching TRBD1. The V and J ends lost 2 bases and 4 bases, in that order; junction bases with no gene match: 4. The germline gives CDR1 MDHEN, CDR2 SYDVKM. The CDR3 totals 14 residues. CDR3: CASSLGNRGETQYF. The CDR3 DNA reads TGTGCCAGCAGTTTAGGGAACAGGGGAGAGACCCAGTACTTC.

The chain carries TRBV5-6 and TRBJ2-3; D may be TRBD1 (5 bases). The germline gives CDR1 SGHDT, CDR2 YYEEEE. The CDR3 covers 15 residues. Trimming took off 2 bases at V and 3 bases at J, with 13 bases between the two ends. This CDR3 reads CASSFLGKGTDTQYF. CDR3 nucleotides: TGTGCCAGCAGCTTTTTGGGGAAGGGGACAGATACGCAGTATTTT.

Only one count was recorded for this clone. This chain joins TRBV7-2 and TRBJ2-5, with 11 positions matching TRBD1. V was pared by 2 bases and J by 5 bases, with 4 bases of the junction left unmatched. The CDR3 is 15 residues long. The V gene's germline CDR1 is SGHTA and CDR2 FQGNSA. The chain's CDR3 is CASSLRTGGSETQYF. CDR3 nucleotide sequence: TGTGCCAGCAGCTTACGGACAGGGGGCTCGGAGACCCAGTACTTC.

This clone was detected a few times. The V gene is TRBV19, the J gene TRBJ1-5, with D perhaps TRBD1 (6 bases). The CDR3 loop spans 15 amino acids. With 3 bases removed from V and 4 bases from J, the gap between germline ends came to 13 bases. CDR1 and CDR2 from the germline V gene are LNHDA and SQIVND (reference sequence). The CDR3 reads CASSIKGGGNQPQHF. The CDR3, as DNA: TGTGCCAGTAGTATTAAGGGGGGAGGAAATCAGCCCCAGCATTTT. Combining the CDR3 with reference TRBV19 and TRBJ1-5 gives the whole variable domain DGGITQSPKYLFRKEGQNVTLSCEQNLNHDAMYWYRQDPGQGLRLIYYSQIVNDFQKGDIAEGYSVSREKKESFPLTVTSAQKNPTAFYLCASSIKGGGNQPQHFGDGTRLSIL.

The chain is built from TRBV10-2 and TRBJ2-4; D is undetermined. Germline V lookup: CDR1 WSHSY, CDR2 SAAADI. The V gene lost 1 base and the J gene lost 0 bases, with 7 bases spanning the gap. This CDR3 comprises 15 residues. The CDR3, as DNA: TGCGCCAGCAGTGAGTACTTTCTAGCCAAAAACATTCAGTACTTC. Residues: CASSEYFLAKNIQYF.